These 22 T cell receptor beta chains came from one sample sequenced in a study of blood T cell repertoires in COVID-19. Measured with immunoSEQ multiplex PCR; TCRdb has only the in-frame clones, and not every one. The sample contains roughly 290,000 clones, approximately 85% of which appear only once. Material for sequencing was peripheral blood. These receptor sequences come from a human donor with COVID-19, enrolled during active disease. The donor label of this sample is uncertain.

This clone was observed once. The J gene is TRBJ2-5, the V gene TRBV9; TRBD2 agrees at 12 bases. V was clipped by 2 bases and J by 0 bases; unmatched bases: 2. Germline CDR1 and CDR2: SGDLS and YYNGEE. The CDR3 runs 16 residues. CDR3 amino acids: CASSVGLAGYQETQYF. DNA for the CDR3: TGTGCCAGCAGCGTTGGACTAGCGGGGTACCAAGAGACCCAGTACTTC.

This sequence joins TRBV30 and TRBJ1-5; D is uncertain. Between the trimmed V and J ends, which lost 2 bases and 5 bases, there was a span of 13 bases. CDR1 is GTSNPN, CDR2 SVGIG, per germline (reference sequence). There are 14 residues in the CDR3. The DNA of the CDR3 is TGTGCCTGGAGTAACAGCAATTCCGATCAGCCCCAGCATTTT. Its translation is CAWSNSNSDQPQHF.

The V gene is TRBV7-2, the J gene TRBJ2-2; 7 nucleotides line up with TRBD2. The germline V gene encodes CDR1 SGHTA and CDR2 FQGNSA. This CDR3 spans 15 amino acids. V lost 4 bases to trimming and J lost 2 bases; unmatched junction nucleotides: 4. As DNA, the CDR3 is TGTGCCAGCAGCTCTCTAGCGGTAAACACCGGGGAGCTGTTTTTT. This sequence encodes CASSSLAVNTGELFF. Combining the CDR3 with reference TRBV7-2 and TRBJ2-2 gives the whole variable domain GAGVSQSPSNKVTEKGKDVELRCDPISGHTALYWYRQSLGQGLEFLIYFQGNSAPDKSGLPSDRFSAERTGGSVSTLTIQRTQQEDSAVYLCASSSLAVNTGELFFGEGSRLTVL.

The chain links TRBV9 to TRBJ2-5; the D gene is possibly TRBD2 (6 bases). Germline V lookup: CDR1 SGDLS, CDR2 YYNGEE. The V gene lost 0 bases and the J gene lost 2 bases, with 14 bases spanning the gap. CDR3 length: 16 residues. CDR3 protein: CASSVAQLAGQETQYF. The CDR3 DNA follows: TGTGCCAGCAGCGTAGCCCAACTAGCTGGACAAGAGACCCAGTACTTC.

J is TRBJ1-2 and V is TRBV9, with D possibly TRBD1 on 5 matching bases. V lost 3 bases and J lost 3, with 18 bases in between. CDR3 size: 16 residues. Looked up from germline, CDR1 is SGDLS and CDR2 is YYNGEE. CDR3 sequence (DNA): TGTGCCAGCAGCGCCCAGAGTACGGGACTGTACTATGGCTACACCTTC. It yields the protein CASSAQSTGLYYGYTF.

The chain combines TRBV28 with TRBJ1-4, with no clear D. CDR1 is MDHEN, CDR2 SYDVKM, per germline. V lost 5 bases and J 0 bases, leaving 16 bases between the germline ends. The CDR3 runs to 17 residues. The CDR3 coding sequence is TGTGCCAGCAGTCCCCCCCGTTTCGGGGCAACTAATGAAAAACTGTTTTTT. It yields the protein CASSPPRFGATNEKLFF.

A word on this clone: A junction boundary mismatches the germline segment, possibly from a read error. The J gene is TRBJ2-6, the V gene TRBV7-7; 10 positions match TRBD1. The CDR3 covers 17 residues. The germline CDR1 and CDR2 sequences are SSHAT and FNYEAQ (reference sequence). This CDR3 reads CASSPGTGEAGANVLTF. In DNA form, the CDR3 reads TGTGCTAGCAGTCCCGGGACAGGGGAGGCTGGGGCCAACGTCCTGACTTTC. The whole variable domain, remainder taken from reference TRBV7-7 and TRBJ2-6, is GAGVSQSPRYKVTKRGQDVTLRCDPISSHATLYWYQQALGQGPEFLTYFNYEAQPDKSGLPSDRFSAERPEGSISTLTIQRTEQRDSAMYRCASSPGTGEAGANVLTFGAGSRLTVL.

This clone was observed many times. The chain joins TRBV2 to TRBJ2-3; the match to TRBD1 covers 7 bases. After removal of 3 bases from V and 0 bases from J, the junction contained 3 bases not matched to a gene. The germline V gene encodes CDR1 SNHLY and CDR2 FYNNEI. This CDR3 contains 15 residues. The CDR3 spells CASSETGISTDTQYF. The CDR3 nucleotides read TGTGCCAGCAGTGAGACAGGGATAAGCACAGATACGCAGTATTTT. Full variable domain (outside the CDR3, taken from reference TRBV2 and TRBJ2-3): EPEVTQTPSHQVTQMGQEVILRCVPISNHLYFYWYRQILGQKVEFLVSFYNNEISEKSEIFDDQFSVERPDGSNFTLKIRSTKLEDSAMYFCASSETGISTDTQYFGPGTRLTVL.

This clone appeared once. This rearrangement joins TRBV28 to TRBJ2-5; 7 bases map to TRBD1. This CDR3 is built from 15 residues. With V trimmed by 5 bases and J by 2 bases, 8 bases remained unmatched. Per germline, CDR1 MDHEN and CDR2 SYDVKM. The CDR3 nucleotides read TGTGCCAGCAGTGGACAGACAGGGCAACAAGAGACCCAGTACTTC. Amino acid sequence: CASSGQTGQQETQYF. Combining the CDR3 with reference TRBV28 and TRBJ2-5 gives the whole variable domain DVKVTQSSRYLVKRTGEKVFLECVQDMDHENMFWYRQDPGLGLRLIYFSYDVKMKEKGDIPEGYSVSREKKERFSLILESASTNQTSMYLCASSGQTGQQETQYFGPGTRLLVL.

In regard to this clone: Germline is not matched at one junction end, which may reflect a read error. V and J are TRBV3-1 (or the pseudogene TRBV3-2) and TRBJ1-3; D gene uncertain. The CDR3 consists of 13 residues. Germline lookup yields CDR1 LGHDT and CDR2 YNNKEL (reference sequence). This CDR3 is CASSPLSVNTIYF. The CDR3 coding sequence is TGTGCCAGCAGCCCCTTATCTGTAAACACCATATATTTT.

V gene TRBV28 combines with J gene TRBJ2-3, with unresolved D. CDR1 and CDR2 (germline): MDHEN, SYDVKM. The V end lost 6 bases, the J end lost 1 base, and 11 bases lay between the germline ends. The length of the CDR3 is 14 residues. The CDR3 reads CASRVVARTDTQYF. The CDR3 nucleotides are TGTGCCAGCAGGGTCGTGGCCCGCACAGATACGCAGTATTTT.

This sequence joins TRBV15 and TRBJ1-1; 9 nucleotides agree with TRBD1. Germline V gene sequence: CDR1 LNHNV, CDR2 YYDKDF (reference sequence). This CDR3 spans 14 amino acids. V shed 5 bases and J 4 bases; nucleotides not matched to a gene: 5. CDR3 in amino acids: CATSVWTGATEAFF. The CDR3 DNA reads TGTGCCACCAGCGTGTGGACAGGGGCCACTGAAGCTTTCTTT.

This chain links TRBV20-1 with TRBJ2-2, with D possibly matching TRBD2 (5 bases). Trimming took off 3 bases at V and 5 bases at J, with 13 bases between the two ends. The CDR3 extends over 14 amino acids. CDR1 is DFQATT, CDR2 SNEGSKA, per germline (reference sequence). CDR3 DNA sequence: TGCAGTGCTAGTCTCAGCGGAGCAACCGGGGAGCTGTTTTTT. Translated: CSASLSGATGELFF.

The chain uses TRBV30 and TRBJ2-1, with TRBD2 as a possible D gene (5 bases). This CDR3 is built from 12 residues. The V gene's germline CDR1 is GTSNPN and CDR2 SVGIG (reference sequence). Between the trimmed V and J ends, which lost 3 bases and 11 bases, there was a span of 14 bases. The CDR3 DNA follows: TGTGCCTGGAGAGTCGGGATAGGGCAGCAGTTCTTC. Its translation is CAWRVGIGQQFF.

Of note for this clone: Other DNA sequences in this sample translate to the same CDR3. V usage is TRBV29-1 and J usage is TRBJ1-1; D is ambiguous. Germline V gene data show CDR1 as SQVTM and CDR2 as ANQGSEA. V lost 0 bases and J lost 8, with 7 bases in between. This CDR3 comprises 11 residues. The CDR3 sequence is CSVEEGGEAFF. The CDR3 DNA sequence: TGCAGCGTTGAAGAAGGAGGGGAAGCTTTCTTT.

V gene TRBV10-3 combines with J gene TRBJ1-5; D may be TRBD1 (6 bases). The V gene lost 0 bases and the J gene lost 2 bases, with 8 bases spanning the gap. The CDR3 has 15 residues. From germline, CDR1 is ENHRY and CDR2 SYGVKD. In nucleotides, the CDR3 is TGTGCCATCAGTGAGTCCGCAGGGGGCAATCAGCCCCAGCATTTT. Protein sequence: CAISESAGGNQPQHF.

The chain carries TRBV5-6 and TRBJ2-3; no clear D. Germline CDR1 SGHDT, CDR2 YYEEEE. V lost 4 bases and J lost 2, with 14 bases in between. The CDR3 has 15 residues. CDR3 bases: TGTGCCAGCAGCAAGATACTCGAACCCACAGATACGCAGTATTTT. This translates into CASSKILEPTDTQYF.

The V gene is TRBV11-3, the J gene TRBJ2-7, with D maybe TRBD2 (6 bases). The CDR3 totals 17 residues. Germline values: CDR1 SGHNT, CDR2 YENEEA. V was clipped by 3 bases and J by 5 bases, with 23 bases between them. This CDR3 reads CASSFSHRSRELHEQYF. CDR3 in DNA: TGTGCCAGCAGCTTTTCCCATAGGTCCCGGGAGTTGCACGAGCAGTACTTC.

V and J are TRBV12-3 or TRBV12-4 and TRBJ2-5; 7 nucleotides align to TRBD2. The CDR3 is 13 residues long. The ends lost 5 bases at V and 3 bases at J; junction bases unmatched: 3. CDR3 in amino acids: CASSLGGEETQYF. In DNA form, the CDR3 reads TGTGCCAGCAGTCTGGGGGGGGAAGAGACCCAGTACTTC.

This clone was recorded once. The chain uses TRBV6-5 and TRBJ2-7, with a possible D match to TRBD2 (6 bases). The length of the CDR3 is 13 residues. The V gene lost 6 bases and the J gene lost 2 bases, with 11 bases spanning the gap. The germline V gene encodes CDR1 MNHEY and CDR2 SVGAGI. The CDR3 here is CASSLAVAYEQYF. CDR3 nucleotide sequence: TGTGCCAGCAGCTTAGCGGTTGCCTACGAGCAGTACTTC.

The chain is built from TRBV5-1 and TRBJ1-2; maybe TRBD1 (6 bases). With 4 bases removed from V and 0 bases from J, the gap between germline ends came to 7 bases. CDR3 length: 13 residues. The V gene's germline CDR1 is SGHRS and CDR2 YFSETQ. The CDR3 loop is CASSPGANYGYTF. For the CDR3, the DNA is TGCGCCAGCAGCCCAGGGGCTAACTATGGCTACACCTTC.

The chain recombines TRBV6-1 with TRBJ1-4; D not certain. The ends were cut back, 0 bases at V and 4 bases at J, with 9 bases in the middle. Germline CDR1 is MNHNS and CDR2 is SASEGT. The CDR3 spans 15 residues. CDR3 bases: TGTGCCAGCAGTGAAGCCCCACAGAATAATGAAAAACTGTTTTTT. Its protein product is CASSEAPQNNEKLFF.